The 9 T cell receptor beta chains below come from one sample, sequenced in a study of blood T cell repertoires in COVID-19. Clones were sequenced by immunoSEQ multiplex PCR, and TCRdb holds only the in-frame ones, with some missing. This sample has under 200,000 clones, with roughly nine tenths found just once. Material for sequencing was peripheral blood. These receptors all stem from a man between 65 and 79 years old with active or convalescent COVID-19.

The J gene is TRBJ1-1, the V gene TRBV5-1; 7 bases map to TRBD1. The CDR3 runs 14 residues. With V trimmed by 4 bases and J by 2 bases, 5 bases remained unmatched. Germline lookup yields CDR1 SGHRS and CDR2 YFSETQ. This CDR3 reads CASSRDSANTEAFF. Here the CDR3 DNA reads TGCGCCAGCAGCCGGGACAGTGCAAACACTGAAGCTTTCTTT.

This clone was recorded only once. A read error may explain this, as a much larger clone is one base away. The same CDR3 arises from other DNA sequences in this sample as well. The chain joins TRBV7-2 to TRBJ2-5; D unresolved. The V and J ends lost 5 bases and 5 bases respectively, with 9 bases between them. The length of the CDR3 is 12 residues. Germline lookup yields CDR1 SGHTA and CDR2 FQGNSA. CDR3 DNA: TGTGCCAGCAGCCCCCCCGGGGAGACCCAGTACTTC. Its translation: CASSPPGETQYF.

This clone has just one count. The chain employs TRBV30 and TRBJ1-1; D is undetermined. Trimming took off 0 bases at V and 1 base at J, with 6 bases between the two ends. Germline V lookup: CDR1 GTSNPN, CDR2 SVGIG (reference sequence). The CDR3 contains 13 residues. CDR3 sequence (DNA): TGTGCCTGGAGTGTTTCCCAGAACACTGAAGCTTTCTTT. This translates into CAWSVSQNTEAFF.

In this sample, this clone turned up once. The chain links TRBV11-2 to TRBJ2-2, with 7 bases identical to TRBD1. The ends lost 5 bases at V and 6 bases at J; junction bases unmatched: 3. The CDR3 length is 13 residues. The V gene's germline CDR1 is SGHAT and CDR2 FQNNGV. The chain's CDR3 is CASSPRGPGELFF. The CDR3 DNA is TGTGCCAGCAGCCCGAGGGGGCCCGGGGAGCTGTTTTTT.

This clone was counted once. This chain uses TRBV27 with TRBJ2-1, with 7 bases identical to TRBD2. V dropped 5 bases and J dropped 2; count of bases not matched to a gene: 9. The germline CDR1 and CDR2 sequences are MNHEY and SMNVEV (reference sequence). The length of the CDR3 is 16 residues. In nucleotides, the CDR3 is TGTGCCAGCAGTACCACTTCGACTAGCCCCTACAATGAGCAGTTCTTC. Protein product: CASSTTSTSPYNEQFF.

The rearrangement uses TRBV19 and TRBJ1-1; possible D gene TRBD1, 5 bases. Germline V lookup: CDR1 LNHDA, CDR2 SQIVND (reference sequence). The CDR3 is made up of 13 amino acids. Trimming removed 9 bases from V and 6 bases from J, with 17 bases in between. The CDR3 DNA is TGTGCCAGCCGTGTCAAGGGGAATGCTGAAGCTTTCTTT. It translates to CASRVKGNAEAFF. The whole variable domain, remainder taken from reference TRBV19 and TRBJ1-1, is DGGITQSPKYLFRKEGQNVTLSCEQNLNHDAMYWYRQDPGQGLRLIYYSQIVNDFQKGDIAEGYSVSREKKESFPLTVTSAQKNPTAFYLCASRVKGNAEAFFGQGTRLTVV.

CDR3 in amino acids: CASSPKTAGELFF. CDR3 in DNA: TGTGCCAGCTCACCGAAGACAGCCGGGGAGCTGTTTTTT. J is TRBJ2-2 and V is TRBV18, with a weak D call TRBD1 (5 bases). The CDR3 totals 13 residues. The V end lost 3 bases, the J end lost 6 bases, and 8 bases lay between the germline ends. Germline V lookup: CDR1 KGHSH, CDR2 LQKENI.

The genes are TRBV29-1 and TRBJ2-7, with 13 nucleotides matching TRBD2. The ends lost 5 bases at V and 6 bases at J; junction bases unmatched: 7. Germline-derived CDR1 and CDR2 are SQVTM and ANQGSEA. CDR3 size: 14 residues. In DNA form, the CDR3 reads TGCAGCGTTAGTAGTACTAGCGGGAGGGGCGAGCAGTACTTC. Amino acid sequence: CSVSSTSGRGEQYF.

The chain is built from TRBV28 and TRBJ2-7; D remains unclear. Germline CDR1 reads MDHEN; CDR2 reads SYDVKM. V shed 6 bases and J shed 3 bases, with 9 bases lying between them. This CDR3 comprises 12 residues. The CDR3 region has the DNA TGTGCCAGCAGCCTGAGGAGCTACGAGCAGTACTTC. Its protein is CASSLRSYEQYF.